Presented here are 2 T cell receptor beta chains from one specimen sequenced in a study of shared clonotypes between healthy human individuals. CD45RO-negative, CCR7-positively selected cells formed the naive CD8 fraction, excluding terminally differentiated effector memory CD45RA+ cells. This table comes from immunoSEQ multiplex PCR, and its TCRdb copy is limited to in-frame clones, with some not included. This sample has about 2.1 million clones, with about 93% found just once. Sequencing input: naive CD8+ T cells from PBMCs. The source of these receptors is a man younger than 35 in good health. Some clones in this sample may be carry-over from other donors' samples.

V usage is TRBV7-6 and J usage is TRBJ1-5; D remains ambiguous. Trimming cost V 5 bases and J 4 bases, with 12 bases left between them. Germline CDR1 is SGHVS and CDR2 is FNYEAQ. The CDR3 extends over 14 amino acids. DNA for the CDR3: TGTGCCAGCAGCGCACTAGGCTTGAATCAGCCCCAGCATTTT. This encodes CASSALGLNQPQHF.

The J gene is TRBJ2-2, the V gene TRBV29-1; D gene unclear. Trimming shortened V by 0 bases and J by 1 base, and 6 bases separated the two germline ends. Germline V CDR1 and CDR2: SQVTM, ANQGSEA. The CDR3 has 14 amino acids. The CDR3 region has the DNA TGCAGCGTTGAAGAGCGGAGGAACACCGGGGAGCTGTTTTTT. This encodes CSVEERRNTGELFF.